Shown below are 28 T cell receptor beta chains from a single sample sequenced in a study of T cell changes during pregnancy in multiple sclerosis. Assay used: immunoSEQ multiplex PCR; TCRdb lists only in-frame clones, some missing. The repertoire has some 77,000 clones, roughly nine tenths of them found once; the top ten carry roughly 0.21%. The sequencing used CD4+ T cells from peripheral blood mononuclear cells, collected before pregnancy. These receptors came from a female donor with multiple sclerosis, enrolled in a pregnancy study.

This clone was observed a handful of times. This chain joins TRBV25-1 and TRBJ1-1; D unclear. Germline assignment: CDR1 MGHDK and CDR2 SYGVNS. Trimming removed 9 bases at V and 1 base at J, with 9 bases between. This CDR3 has 12 residues. Here the CDR3 DNA reads TGTGCCAGTCTCTATGGGAACACTGAAGCTTTCTTT. Translating it yields CASLYGNTEAFF.

This chain links TRBV7-2 with TRBJ2-1; D perhaps matches TRBD2 (5 bases). Germline V gene lookup returns CDR1 SGHTA and CDR2 FQGNSA. This CDR3 spans 14 amino acids. V lost 0 bases and J lost 9, with 12 bases in between. DNA for the CDR3: TGTGCCAGCAGCTTAGCGGGAGACTATCGTGAGCAGTTCTTC. Its translation is CASSLAGDYREQFF.

The rearrangement links TRBV18 to TRBJ2-1; 8 nucleotides align to TRBD2. The CDR3 totals 15 residues. The junction had 7 bases not matched to a gene; V was cut back by 2 bases and J by 7 bases. Germline CDR1 KGHSH, CDR2 LQKENI. The CDR3 DNA reads TGTGCCAGCTCACCAAACCGGGGGGGCCCTAATGAGCAGTTCTTC. It translates to CASSPNRGGPNEQFF.

CDR3 sequence reads: CASRFRQGDTEAFF. The CDR3 region has the DNA TGTGCCAGCAGATTCCGACAGGGGGACACTGAAGCTTTCTTT. The chain links TRBV11-1 to TRBJ1-1, with 9 bases matching TRBD1. Germline loops: CDR1 SGHAT, CDR2 FQDESV (reference sequence). This CDR3 is 14 amino acids long. V dropped 6 bases and J dropped 3; count of bases not matched to a gene: 5.

J is TRBJ2-1 and V is TRBV27; D not certain. CDR3 length: 11 amino acids. The V gene lost 6 bases and the J gene lost 4 bases, with 4 bases spanning the gap. The germline V gene encodes CDR1 MNHEY and CDR2 SMNVEV (reference sequence). The CDR3 DNA is TGTGCCAGCAGCCATTACAATGAGCAGTTCTTC. Translation: CASSHYNEQFF.

The rearrangement uses TRBV7-8 and TRBJ2-7; D might be TRBD2 (7 bases). Germline V gene sequence: CDR1 SGHVS, CDR2 FQNEAQ. V was shortened by 6 bases and J by 0 bases, with 21 bases between the two germline ends. This CDR3 contains 17 residues. CDR3 nucleotides: TGTGCCAGCAGTTCGGAGGCTGGGGGGGCATACTCCTACGAGCAGTACTTC. It codes for CASSSEAGGAYSYEQYF.

This chain joins TRBV4-2 and TRBJ2-1, with 12 nucleotides matching TRBD1. Losses at the gene ends were 10 bases for V and 1 base for J; bases not matched to a gene: 14. The CDR3 is 18 amino acids. Germline assignment: CDR1 LGHNA and CDR2 YNFKEQ. The CDR3 reads CATPPGQGAILSYNEQFF. CDR3 nucleotide sequence: TGTGCCACCCCGCCGGGACAGGGGGCGATTTTGTCCTACAATGAGCAGTTCTTC.

The chain's CDR3 is CASSFYFSGRANEQYF. Written as DNA, the CDR3 is TGTGCCAGCAGTTTTTACTTCAGCGGGAGGGCCAACGAGCAGTACTTC. This chain joins TRBV28 and TRBJ2-7; 10 nucleotides line up with TRBD2. The germline V gene has CDR1 MDHEN and CDR2 SYDVKM. Unmatched junction bases numbered 10, after V lost 3 bases and J lost 5 bases. The CDR3 loop spans 16 amino acids.

The V gene is TRBV7-6, the J gene TRBJ2-1; 8 bases are shared with TRBD2. This CDR3 comprises 16 residues. V gave up 4 bases and J gave up 3 bases; unmatched junction bases: 8. CDR1 and CDR2 from the germline V gene are SGHVS and FNYEAQ. As DNA, the CDR3 is TGTGCCAGCAGCTACTCCGGGGGGGGCCTCTACAATGAGCAGTTCTTC. This translates into CASSYSGGGLYNEQFF.

The chain employs TRBV5-1 and TRBJ2-3; D not resolved. CDR3 length: 13 amino acids. The V and J ends lost 0 bases and 6 bases respectively, with 8 bases between them. CDR1 is SGHRS, CDR2 YFSETQ, per germline. The CDR3 DNA is TGCGCCAGCAGCTTGGGGCAGTCGGATACGCAGTATTTT. Translating it yields CASSLGQSDTQYF.

V is TRBV19 and J is TRBJ1-1; no clear D. The CDR3 runs 18 residues. Trimming removed 3 bases at V and 1 base at J, with 21 bases between. Germline V gene data show CDR1 as LNHDA and CDR2 as SQIVND (reference sequence). CDR3 coding DNA: TGTGCCAGTAGTATTTACCCATTTCGGGAGAGGAGGAACACTGAAGCTTTCTTT. Its protein product is CASSIYPFRERRNTEAFF.

The chain links TRBV28 to TRBJ1-1; 7 bases agree with TRBD1. The CDR3 has 15 residues. V lost 3 bases, J lost 1 base, and 5 bases stayed unmatched. Germline V gives CDR1 MDHEN, CDR2 SYDVKM. The CDR3, as DNA: TGTGCCAGCAGTTTCACAGGGGATAGGAACACTGAAGCTTTCTTT. Residues: CASSFTGDRNTEAFF.

The V call is TRBV6-1, the J call TRBJ2-2; 10 positions agree with TRBD1. The CDR3 loop spans 15 amino acids. Germline CDR1 MNHNS, CDR2 SASEGT. Trimming at V came to 10 bases and at J to 3 bases, leaving 8 bases not matched to a gene. CDR3 nucleotides: TGTGCCACGACGACAGGGGGCTTCCACACCGGGGAGCTGTTTTTT. This translates into CATTTGGFHTGELFF.

The rearrangement joins TRBV7-8 to TRBJ2-1; the match to TRBD1 covers 11 bases. From germline, CDR1 is SGHVS and CDR2 FQNEAQ. V dropped 6 bases and J dropped 6; count of bases not matched to a gene: 10. This CDR3 spans 16 amino acids. Written as DNA, the CDR3 is TGTGCCAGCAGTTCTCGGGACAGGGGGTCCCTCAATGAGCAGTTCTTC. Its protein product is CASSSRDRGSLNEQFF.

The chain recombines TRBV6-4 with TRBJ2-7; weak D call: TRBD1 (5 bases). The CDR3 is 13 amino acids. Germline V gene lookup returns CDR1 MRHNA and CDR2 SNTAGT. V dropped 6 bases and J dropped 6 bases, with 15 bases sitting between them. The CDR3: CASSYSQGSEQYF. As DNA, the CDR3 is TGTGCCAGCAGCTACTCTCAGGGTTCCGAGCAGTACTTC.

The J gene is TRBJ1-2, the V gene TRBV4-1; the D gene is possibly TRBD1 (6 bases). The CDR3 sequence is 17 residues long. V gave up 0 bases and J gave up 6 bases, with 20 bases separating them. The germline gives CDR1 MGHRA, CDR2 YSYEKL. In DNA form, the CDR3 reads TGCGCCAGCAGCCAAGACCCCTTAATCAACAGGGTCAATGGCTACACCTTC. It codes for CASSQDPLINRVNGYTF.

The rearrangement uses TRBV18 and TRBJ2-3; D perhaps matches TRBD2 (5 bases). Germline lookup yields CDR1 KGHSH and CDR2 LQKENI. The length of the CDR3 is 16 residues. V lost 2 bases to trimming and J lost 1 base, with 13 bases between them. The DNA for the CDR3 is TGTGCCAGCTCACCAACCCCGGGGAAGGGCACAGATACGCAGTATTTT. Protein: CASSPTPGKGTDTQYF.

This rearrangement joins TRBV5-1 to TRBJ2-1; the match to TRBD2 covers 7 bases. The V and J ends lost 4 bases and 9 bases, in that order; junction bases with no gene match: 13. This CDR3 has 15 residues. Germline loops: CDR1 SGHRS, CDR2 YFSETQ. The CDR3 sequence is CASSPGLGSGSEQFF. The CDR3 DNA follows: TGCGCCAGCAGCCCCGGACTAGGATCGGGCAGTGAGCAGTTCTTC.

This clone was seen only a few times. The V and J genes are TRBV28 and TRBJ1-2; 8 positions match TRBD1. After removal of 5 bases from V and 4 bases from J, the junction contained 0 bases not matched to a gene. Germline lookup yields CDR1 MDHEN and CDR2 SYDVKM. The CDR3 is 12 residues long. CDR3 nucleotide sequence: TGTGCCAGCAGTACAGGGGGCTATGGCTACACCTTC. It is translated as CASSTGGYGYTF.

V usage is TRBV29-1 and J usage is TRBJ1-1; unclear D gene. CDR1 is SQVTM, CDR2 ANQGSEA, per germline. The CDR3 length is 10 residues. Trimming cost V 7 bases and J 7 bases, with 10 bases left between them. The chain's CDR3 is CSADRVEAFF. The DNA of the CDR3 is TGCAGCGCTGATCGGGTTGAAGCTTTCTTT. Based on the CDR3 plus reference TRBV29-1 and TRBJ1-1, the full variable domain is SAVISQKPSRDICQRGTSLTIQCQVDSQVTMMFWYRQQPGQSLTLIATANQGSEATYESGFVIDKFPISRPNLTFSTLTVSNMSPEDSSIYLCSADRVEAFFGQGTRLTVV.

Only one count was recorded for this clone. The chain is built from TRBV7-6 and TRBJ2-5; possible D gene TRBD1, 6 bases. CDR3 length: 13 amino acids. Between the trimmed V and J ends, which lost 5 bases and 5 bases, there was a span of 12 bases. Germline lookup yields CDR1 SGHVS and CDR2 FNYEAQ. CDR3 sequence (DNA): TGTGCCAGCAGCCCGCAGGGGTGGGAGACCCAGTACTTC. Protein sequence: CASSPQGWETQYF.

The CDR3 protein is CASSFSMAGGRNEQFF. The CDR3 nucleotides read TGTGCCAGCAGTTTTTCTATGGCGGGGGGGCGCAATGAGCAGTTCTTC. The J gene is TRBJ2-1, the V gene TRBV27; 9 bases are a match to TRBD2. This CDR3 comprises 16 residues. The V segment lost 3 bases and the J segment 6 bases; nucleotides outside the gene matches: 9. CDR1 is MNHEY and CDR2 is SMNVEV in the germline V gene (reference sequence).

This clone has only one observation. The rearrangement uses TRBV19 and TRBJ1-2; the D gene is possibly TRBD1 (5 bases). There are 15 residues in the CDR3. Per the germline V gene, CDR1 is LNHDA and CDR2 is SQIVND (reference sequence). V was pared by 2 bases and J by 1 base, with 11 bases between. The CDR3 loop reads CASSIQQANNYGYTF. The DNA of the CDR3 is TGTGCCAGTAGTATACAACAGGCAAATAACTATGGCTACACCTTC.

The J gene is TRBJ1-1, the V gene TRBV6-5, with D possibly matching TRBD1 (5 bases). V dropped 2 bases and J dropped 0 bases, with 7 bases sitting between them. CDR1 is MNHEY, CDR2 SVGAGI, per germline. There are 14 residues in the CDR3. CDR3 nucleotide sequence: TGTGCCAGCAGTTACAGACAGATGAACACTGAAGCTTTCTTT. This translates into CASSYRQMNTEAFF.

This sequence joins TRBV5-1 and TRBJ1-2, with 12 bases that match TRBD1. The CDR3 has 15 amino acids. V shed 4 bases and J 6 bases; nucleotides not matched to a gene: 7. Germline V CDR1 and CDR2: SGHRS, YFSETQ. The CDR3 DNA reads as TGCGCCAGCAGCCCCGGGACAGGGGGCAGGCATGGCTACACCTTC. It yields the protein CASSPGTGGRHGYTF.

The rearrangement joins TRBV7-2 to TRBJ1-1; D gene uncertain. Deletions cut 5 bases from V and 8 bases from J, with 15 bases between. Germline V gene sequence: CDR1 SGHTA, CDR2 FQGNSA. The CDR3 is made up of 13 amino acids. In DNA form, the CDR3 reads TGTGCCAGCAGCCCCCCCGCCCGGTTGGAAGCTTTCTTT. Its translation: CASSPPARLEAFF.

The chain couples TRBV18 to TRBJ2-1, with 8 bases that match TRBD2. The CDR3 is 17 amino acids. Losses at the gene ends were 2 bases for V and 2 bases for J; bases not matched to a gene: 8. From germline, CDR1 is KGHSH and CDR2 LQKENI. The CDR3 nucleotides read TGTGCCAGCTCACCAATGACAGCGGGAGTTACCTACAATGAGCAGTTCTTC. Protein: CASSPMTAGVTYNEQFF.

This chain links TRBV5-1 with TRBJ2-2; 9 nucleotides match TRBD2. J gave up 1 base and V 4 bases, and 11 bases lay outside the gene matches. CDR1 and CDR2 from the germline V gene are SGHRS and YFSETQ. The CDR3 extends over 18 amino acids. CDR3 loop: CASSLVGLAGLNTGELFF. Written as DNA, the CDR3 is TGCGCCAGCAGCCTGGTTGGTCTAGCGGGATTGAACACCGGGGAGCTGTTTTTT. Using reference TRBV5-1 and TRBJ2-2 for the parts outside the CDR3, the full variable domain is KAGVTQTPRYLIKTRGQQVTLSCSPISGHRSVSWYQQTPGQGLQFLFEYFSETQRNKGNFPGRFSGRQFSNSRSEMNVSTLELGDSALYLCASSLVGLAGLNTGELFFGEGSRLTVL.